A single sample gave rise to the 22 T cell receptor beta chains below, sequenced in a study of blood T cell repertoires in COVID-19. The method was immunoSEQ multiplex PCR; TCRdb's version includes in-frame clones alone and lacks a portion of them. This table holds approximately 75,000 clones, over 65% found once. Sequencing was done on a sample of peripheral blood. The receptors come from a human donor with acute or convalescent COVID-19. The donor label of this sample is uncertain.

There are a few counts of this clone. This chain joins TRBV19 and TRBJ1-5; no firm D call. V lost 6 bases, J lost 3 bases, and 15 bases lay in between. Germline CDR1 is LNHDA and CDR2 is SQIVND (reference sequence). The CDR3 length is 15 residues. This CDR3 reads CASRSFDNPNQPQHF. As DNA, the CDR3 is TGTGCCAGTAGAAGCTTTGACAACCCCAATCAGCCCCAGCATTTT.

The rearrangement uses TRBV14 and TRBJ2-2, with D possibly being TRBD1 (6 bases). The germline V gene has CDR1 SGHDN and CDR2 FVKESK. CDR3 size: 18 residues. The V and J ends lost 0 bases and 1 base respectively, with 15 bases between them. CDR3 nucleotides: TGTGCCAGCAGCCAAGATTTCCCTGGGGGCTTGAACACCGGGGAGCTGTTTTTT. Translating gives CASSQDFPGGLNTGELFF.

The rearrangement joins TRBV7-2 to TRBJ2-5, with TRBD2 as a possible D gene (5 bases). The V and J ends lost 5 bases and 7 bases respectively, with 14 bases between them. This CDR3 comprises 13 residues. Germline CDR1 SGHTA, CDR2 FQGNSA. The CDR3 DNA follows: TGTGCCAGCAGCCCCGACTACTCCGGGACCCAGTACTTC. It translates to CASSPDYSGTQYF.

The chain has TRBV27 and TRBJ2-6; D not certain. The germline V gene encodes CDR1 MNHEY and CDR2 SMNVEV (reference sequence). The CDR3 covers 15 residues. V lost 6 bases and J 2 bases, leaving 11 bases between the germline ends. CDR3 nucleotide sequence: TGTGCCAGCAGAGGCGGAACCCCTGGGGCCAACGTCCTGACTTTC. Protein sequence: CASRGGTPGANVLTF.

This clone was counted a few times. This sequence joins TRBV5-1 and TRBJ2-1; 7 bases are shared with TRBD2. Germline V gene lookup returns CDR1 SGHRS and CDR2 YFSETQ. CDR3 length equals 16 residues. V lost 0 bases and J lost 7; bases outside the gene matches: 10. Here the CDR3 reads CASSLANAGVGNEQFF. Here the CDR3 DNA reads TGCGCCAGCAGCTTGGCCAACGCGGGAGTAGGTAATGAGCAGTTCTTC.

The chain is built from TRBV28 and TRBJ1-6; D unclear. The CDR3 is 17 residues long. Per germline, CDR1 MDHEN and CDR2 SYDVKM. Trimming removed 5 bases from V and 3 bases from J, with 17 bases in between. CDR3 bases: TGTGCCAGCAGTCCCTTTCCGGCCAGCGTCTATAATTCACCCCTCCACTTT. The encoded protein is CASSPFPASVYNSPLHF.

This sequence joins TRBV6-5 and TRBJ2-5; D gene uncertain. This CDR3 region has 14 residues. Trimming removed 7 bases at V and 2 bases at J, with 14 bases between. Germline assignment: CDR1 MNHEY and CDR2 SVGAGI. The CDR3 DNA follows: TGTGCCAGCACCGAGAAGGCTAGGCAAGAGACCCAGTACTTC. Translating it yields CASTEKARQETQYF.

The rearrangement uses TRBV6-2 or TRBV6-3 and TRBJ2-7, with D possibly being TRBD1 (6 bases). The CDR3 has 13 amino acids. The germline V gene encodes CDR1 MNHEY and CDR2 SVGEGT. Trimming cost V 4 bases and J 2 bases, with 9 bases left between them. CDR3 protein: CASSFGQTYEQYV. CDR3 sequence (DNA): TGTGCCAGCAGTTTTGGACAGACCTACGAGCAGTACGTC.

This sequence joins TRBV25-1 and TRBJ2-5, with TRBD1 matching over 7 bases. Germline CDR1 is MGHDK and CDR2 is SYGVNS. Germline trimming cut 7 bases from V and 3 bases from J; bases unmatched to any gene: 14. The CDR3 is 16 residues long. CDR3 in amino acids: CASTPFGIGGKETQYF. The CDR3 DNA follows: TGTGCCAGCACGCCTTTCGGTATAGGGGGCAAAGAGACCCAGTACTTC.

V usage is TRBV10-1 and J usage is TRBJ1-5; D is possibly TRBD1 (5 bases). Germline V gene data show CDR1 as WNHNN and CDR2 as SYGVQD (reference sequence). Trimming took 3 bases from V and 4 from J, leaving 7 bases between them. This CDR3 comprises 13 residues. The CDR3, as DNA: TGCGCCAGCAGTGAAAACAGGAATCAGCCCCAGCATTTT. Protein: CASSENRNQPQHF.

The chain uses TRBV2 and TRBJ2-5; D remains unclear. Trimming removed 8 bases from V and 5 bases from J, with 9 bases in between. Germline V CDR1 and CDR2: SNHLY, FYNNEI. The CDR3 loop spans 11 amino acids. The DNA for the CDR3 is TGTGCCAGCGTTCTCCGGGAGACCCAGTACTTC. This gives the protein CASVLRETQYF.

The chain carries TRBV28 and TRBJ2-1; 8 bases map to TRBD2. Germline loops: CDR1 MDHEN, CDR2 SYDVKM. The CDR3 covers 15 residues. Trimming took 6 bases from V and 2 from J; bases not matched to a gene: 6. The CDR3 DNA is TGTGCCAGCAGACCGAGCGGGGGCCCCTACAATGAGCAGTTCTTC. Protein product: CASRPSGGPYNEQFF.

This chain uses TRBV6-5 with TRBJ2-7, with D perhaps TRBD2 (6 bases). Trimming stripped 4 bases from V and 3 bases from J, with 10 bases between. Per germline, CDR1 MNHEY and CDR2 SVGAGI. The CDR3 consists of 13 residues. CDR3 coding DNA: TGTGCCAGCAGTTCGGCGGGGTACTACGAGCAGTACTTC. It encodes CASSSAGYYEQYF.

The chain employs TRBV19 and TRBJ2-6; 7 bases agree with TRBD1. V dropped 7 bases and J dropped 0; count of bases not matched to a gene: 9. Germline V gives CDR1 LNHDA, CDR2 SQIVND (reference sequence). This CDR3 spans 17 amino acids. CDR3 sequence: CASTPTGFSSGANVLTF. DNA of the CDR3: TGTGCCAGTACCCCGACAGGGTTCAGCTCTGGGGCCAACGTCCTGACTTTC.

The chain links TRBV6-2 or TRBV6-3 to TRBJ2-7; D call uncertain. CDR1 is MNHEY and CDR2 is SVGEGT in the germline V gene. The ends were cut back, 6 bases at V and 2 bases at J, with 8 bases in the middle. The CDR3 runs to 12 residues. The CDR3 region has the DNA TGTGCCAGCAGCTCAAGCGCCTACGAGCAGTACTTC. It translates to CASSSSAYEQYF.

The chain recombines TRBV2 with TRBJ1-1; possibly TRBD1 for D (6 bases). CDR1 and CDR2 (germline): SNHLY, FYNNEI. The CDR3 is 14 residues long. Trimming pared 7 bases from V and 1 base from J, leaving 13 bases between. CDR3 protein: CASKGEEGNTEAFF. The CDR3 bases are TGTGCCAGCAAGGGGGAAGAGGGGAACACTGAAGCTTTCTTT.

The rearrangement links TRBV7-6 to TRBJ2-1, with a possible D match to TRBD1 (6 bases). Per germline, CDR1 SGHVS and CDR2 FNYEAQ. The V end lost 5 bases, the J end lost 4 bases, and 15 bases lay between the germline ends. The CDR3 has 15 amino acids. The CDR3 coding sequence is TGTGCCAGCAGCCGGGGTGTTGGACAGTACAATGAGCAGTTCTTC. Translated, it gives CASSRGVGQYNEQFF.

This chain joins TRBV10-1 and TRBJ2-5; maybe TRBD2 (6 bases). Per germline, CDR1 WNHNN and CDR2 SYGVQD (reference sequence). V lost 4 bases, J lost 5 bases, and 11 bases lay in between. CDR3 length: 13 amino acids. The CDR3 region has the DNA TGCGCCAGCAGTGCGGGAGATTGGGAGACCCAGTACTTC. Amino acids: CASSAGDWETQYF.

This chain uses TRBV3-1 (or the pseudogene TRBV3-2) with TRBJ1-5, with TRBD1 matching over 7 bases. J was trimmed by 6 bases and V by 1 base; bases with no gene match: 6. From germline, CDR1 is LGHDT and CDR2 YNNKEL (reference sequence). The length of the CDR3 is 15 residues. CDR3 loop: CASSQGGGEGQPQHF. CDR3 coding DNA: TGTGCCAGCAGCCAAGGAGGGGGCGAGGGTCAGCCCCAGCATTTT.

The rearrangement links TRBV2 to TRBJ1-1; tentative D call: TRBD1 (5 bases). CDR1 and CDR2 from the germline V gene are SNHLY and FYNNEI. Deletions cut 4 bases from V and 10 bases from J, with 16 bases between. This CDR3 has 13 amino acids. CDR3 bases: TGTGCCAGCAGTGTCTCGGGGGATCGGAGAGCTTTCTTT. Translation: CASSVSGDRRAFF.

The chain links TRBV21-1 to TRBJ2-2; the listed D gene, TRBD2, was not tested against the DNA. TRBV21-1 is designated a pseudogene. The CDR3 spans 17 residues. The CDR3 DNA follows: TGTGCCAGCAGCAAAGCGGGGACTAGCGGGGCCACCGGGGAGCTGTTTTTT. Translating gives CASSKAGTSGATGELFF.

The chain uses TRBV27 and TRBJ1-2; TRBD1 matches at 9 bases. The J segment lost 5 bases and the V segment lost 4 bases, leaving 14 bases of the junction unmatched. Per the germline V gene, CDR1 is MNHEY and CDR2 is SMNVEV (reference sequence). The CDR3 contains 17 residues. CDR3 in DNA: TGTGCCAGCAGTTCACCGGAACAGGGGGCAGGCCGATATGGCTACACCTTC. Amino acids: CASSSPEQGAGRYGYTF.